These T cell receptor beta chains were read from a single sample in a study of T cells after yellow fever vaccination. TCRdb reprocessed the 5' RACE reads with MiXCR, giving one entry per CDR3 protein. The sample lists more than 450,000 distinct CDR3 sequences; roughly a fifth were seen once. Sequenced here: PBMCs, sampled more than 20 days after the first yellow fever vaccination. These receptors all come from a man aged 18 to 30 who received the YFV17D yellow fever vaccine. Each CDR3 is given with its conserved first and last residue. The D gene is left open where the match is weak. Clone size is not always given. Where it is, it says once, few, many or a class for expanded clones.

DNA: TGCGCCAGCAGCCAAGGGGTGGCAACCTCCTACGAGCAGTACTTC; CDR3: CASSQGVATSYEQYF; V: TRBV4-1; size: NA; D: NA; J: TRBJ2-7
DNA: TGTGCCAGTAGGGACAGGTTTCTGGAGACCCAGTACTTC; CDR3: CASRDRFLETQYF; V: TRBV6-1; size: NA; D: TRBD1; J: TRBJ2-5
DNA: TGTGCCAGCAGTGCAACGGGGCCCCTCTTTGGGGCCAACGTCCTGACTTTC; CDR3: CASSATGPLFGANVLTF; V: TRBV2; size: NA; D: NA; J: TRBJ2-6
DNA: TGTGCCACCGGCGGGGTTCGGGAGACCCAGTACTTC; CDR3: CATGGVRETQYF; V: TRBV3-1; size: few; D: NA; J: TRBJ2-5
DNA: TGCAGCGCCGCTCGAGGGAATCAAGAGACCCAGTACTTC; CDR3: CSAARGNQETQYF; V: TRBV29-1; size: NA; D: NA; J: TRBJ2-5
DNA: TGTGCCAGCAGCTCCCAGGGTAAAGCCTACGAGCAGTACTTC; CDR3: CASSSQGKAYEQYF; V: TRBV7-9; size: NA; D: NA; J: TRBJ2-7
DNA: TGTGCCATCAGTGGTGGACAGTACAGCTCCTACAATGAGCAGTTCTTC; CDR3: CAISGGQYSSYNEQFF; V: TRBV10-3; size: NA; D: NA; J: TRBJ2-1
DNA: TGTGCCAGCTCACCCGGGGTCGTGGAGACCCAGTACTTC; CDR3: CASSPGVVETQYF; V: TRBV18; size: NA; D: NA; J: TRBJ2-5
DNA: TGTGCCAGCAGCTTGAGAGAACGGGACACTGAAGCTTTCTTT; CDR3: CASSLRERDTEAFF; V: TRBV7-2; size: few; D: NA; J: TRBJ1-1
DNA: TGCGCCAGCAGCTCCTGGGACAGGGGATATGGCTACACCTTC; CDR3: CASSSWDRGYGYTF; V: TRBV5-1; size: few; D: TRBD1; J: TRBJ1-2
DNA: TGTGCCAGCAGTTACTCCGGGCGGTATGGCTACACCTTC; CDR3: CASSYSGRYGYTF; V: TRBV6-5; size: NA; D: NA; J: TRBJ1-2
DNA: TGTGCCAGCAGCTTAGCTGGTAGGCCAGATACGCAGTATTTT; CDR3: CASSLAGRPDTQYF; V: TRBV7-9; size: NA; D: NA; J: TRBJ2-3
DNA: TGTGCCACCAGCAAGTTACAGGGGAGTGAGACCCAGTACTTC; CDR3: CATSKLQGSETQYF; V: TRBV15; size: once; D: TRBD1; J: TRBJ2-5
DNA: TGTGCCAGCAGCGATAACGACAAACAAGAGACCCAGTACTTC; CDR3: CASSDNDKQETQYF; V: TRBV3-1; size: NA; D: NA; J: TRBJ2-5
DNA: TGTGCCAGCTCATCAACTCAGCCTAATAATTCACCCCTCCACTTT; CDR3: CASSSTQPNNSPLHF; V: TRBV18; size: NA; D: NA; J: TRBJ1-6
DNA: TGTGCCAGCAGCTCAACAGGGAGCTCTGGAAACACCATATATTTT; CDR3: CASSSTGSSGNTIYF; V: TRBV5-6; size: many; D: NA; J: TRBJ1-3
DNA: TGTGCCAGCAGCCCCTACGAGGGGCGGGACACTGAAGCTTTCTTT; CDR3: CASSPYEGRDTEAFF; V: TRBV14; size: NA; D: NA; J: TRBJ1-1
DNA: TGTGCCAGCAGCTTGTTTTCTGGGGGGCGCCGCAATGAGCAGTTCTTC; CDR3: CASSLFSGGRRNEQFF; V: TRBV7-9; size: NA; D: NA; J: TRBJ2-1
DNA: TGTGCCAGCAGCATATGGGTCGACAATGAGCAGTTCTTC; CDR3: CASSIWVDNEQFF; V: TRBV7-2; size: few; D: NA; J: TRBJ2-1
DNA: TGTGCCAGCAGCGTTCGGGTCCACCCCGAGACCCAGTACTTC; CDR3: CASSVRVHPETQYF; V: TRBV9; size: few; D: NA; J: TRBJ2-5
DNA: TGTGCCAGCAGTGAATTAGACTACGAGCAGTACTTC; CDR3: CASSELDYEQYF; V: TRBV2; size: NA; D: NA; J: TRBJ2-7
DNA: TGTGCCAGCAGTGGCAGACAGGGTTTAGTCTATGGCTACACCTTC; CDR3: CASSGRQGLVYGYTF; V: TRBV2; size: NA; D: TRBD1; J: TRBJ1-2
DNA: TGTGCCAGCAGCGTAGCTCCGACGGGTCATTCACCCCTCCACTTT; CDR3: CASSVAPTGHSPLHF; V: TRBV9; size: few; D: NA; J: TRBJ1-6
DNA: TGTGCCAGCGGACAGGGGAACTATGGCTACACCTTC; CDR3: CASGQGNYGYTF; V: TRBV27; size: NA; D: TRBD1; J: TRBJ1-2
DNA: TGCGCCAGCAGCTTTACCCGGACGGGGAGCAGTACAGATACGCAGTATTTT; CDR3: CASSFTRTGSSTDTQYF; V: TRBV5-1; size: many; D: NA; J: TRBJ2-3
DNA: TGTGCCACCAGCGAACCGGGACAGTTCAATCAGCCCCAGCATTTT; CDR3: CATSEPGQFNQPQHF; V: TRBV24-1; size: NA; D: TRBD1; J: TRBJ1-5
DNA: TGTGCCAGCAGCCAAGTCATCCGGGTGGGCGGGGAGCTGTTTTTT; CDR3: CASSQVIRVGGELFF; V: TRBV4-2; size: many; D: NA; J: TRBJ2-2
DNA: TGTGCCAGCAGTTTATCCGACAGGTCCGAAAAACTGTTTTTT; CDR3: CASSLSDRSEKLFF; V: TRBV12-3/TRBV12-4; size: few; D: NA; J: TRBJ1-4
DNA: TGTGCCAGCAGCGTAGGCCTAGCGGAGCAAGAGACCCAGTACTTC; CDR3: CASSVGLAEQETQYF; V: TRBV9; size: few; D: TRBD2; J: TRBJ2-5
DNA: TGTGCCAGTCTCCGCGGCCCACCGGGAAAGGAGACCCAGTACTTC; CDR3: CASLRGPPGKETQYF; V: TRBV6-1; size: NA; D: NA; J: TRBJ2-5
DNA: TGTGCCAGCTCACAGGATACCACAGATACGCAGTATTTT; CDR3: CASSQDTTDTQYF; V: TRBV7-3; size: NA; D: NA; J: TRBJ2-3
DNA: TGTGCCAGCAATCGAGGTGGGGGAGGAGGTGGCTACACCTTC; CDR3: CASNRGGGGGGYTF; V: TRBV12-3/TRBV12-4; size: NA; D: NA; J: TRBJ1-2
DNA: TGTGCCAGCAGCCCCTGGGGGGGACTGAACACTGAAGCTTTCTTT; CDR3: CASSPWGGLNTEAFF; V: TRBV5-6; size: few; D: NA; J: TRBJ1-1
DNA: TGTGCCAGCAGCCCGCCCAGGGGGGGCCAAGAGACCCAGTACTTC; CDR3: CASSPPRGGQETQYF; V: TRBV9; size: NA; D: NA; J: TRBJ2-5
DNA: TGTGCCAGCAGCTTTGGGCCTGAGGCTTTCTTT; CDR3: CASSFGPEAFF; V: TRBV7-9; size: NA; D: NA; J: TRBJ1-1